The T cell receptor (beta chain) described here comes from a study of blood T cell repertoires in COVID-19. Overall study: Samples representing acute and convalescent COVID-19 were sourced from the United States, Italy and Spain. Sample material is recorded as cDNA or gDNA derived from T cells, B-cell-depleted T cells, or PBMCs.

How the authors handled the data: Nucleated cell number was recorded as an estimate derived from reference gene primer amplification. Clones were read by immunoSEQ multiplex PCR, and TCRdb kept only the in-frame ones, dropping some. That table supplies the V and J calls and clone size; D and trimming were determined from the DNA. The sample holds more than 250,000 clones; over 75% are singletons and the top ten take 1%. Sequencing was carried out using peripheral blood. This clonotype was obtained from a man aged 45-65 years with active or convalescent COVID-19.

The CDR3 is CASSYDSSSYNEQFF. The DNA of the CDR3 is TGTGCCAGCAGTTACGACTCGAGCTCCTACAATGAGCAGTTCTTC. The rearrangement uses TRBV6-5 and TRBJ2-1; no firm D call. The CDR3 contains 15 residues. Germline lookup yields CDR1 MNHEY and CDR2 SVGAGI. V was trimmed by 2 bases and J by 0 bases, leaving 8 bases between them.